The text below deals with one T cell receptor (beta chain). Its matching antigen is unknown. The CDR3 has 14 residues. V was pared by 4 bases and J by 3 bases, with 6 bases of the junction left unmatched. The data were obtained in a study of blood T cells in healthy people across ages. General study results and limits: Diversity was higher, and naive CD4+ cells more numerous, in long-lived donors than in aged donors.

For the second PCR, which ran for about 6 to 11 cycles, a sample-barcoded 5' primer and a J-beta primer mix were used. MiXCR, applied by TCRdb to the 5' RACE reads, yields one record per CDR3 protein. The sample yields about 1.5 million distinct CDR3 sequences, approximately 43% seen once. The chain recombines TRBV12-3 or TRBV12-4 with TRBJ2-7, with TRBD2 identical over 7 bases. The sequenced material came from blood. This TCR derives from a woman between 18 and 30 years old in good health. Here the CDR3 reads CASSYGGVGYEQYF. CDR3 in DNA: TGTGCCAGCAGTTATGGGGGGGTAGGCTACGAGCAGTACTTC.